This T cell receptor beta chain was observed in a study of blood T cell repertoires in COVID-19. In the study overall: PBMCs, B-cell-depleted T cells, or T cells were the source of the cDNA or gDNA that made up the material.

Some clones are missing from TCRdb's copy, which holds only in-frame ones; the method was immunoSEQ multiplex PCR. The profile covers 100,000 to 150,000 clones, with 86% appearing a single time and around 10% taken by the ten largest. The V and J ends lost 1 base and 4 bases respectively, with 11 bases between them. The CDR3 contains 15 residues. CDR1 SGHVS and CDR2 FQNEAQ come from the germline V gene. The chain is built from TRBV7-8 and TRBJ1-3, with D hard to call. This TCR was sampled from a woman aged 70 to 79 with COVID-19, enrolled during active disease. Sequencing was carried out using peripheral blood. The CDR3 DNA reads as TGTGCCAGCAGCTTAGGACCGGGAGGAGGAAACACCATATATTTT. Its translation is CASSLGPGGGNTIYF.